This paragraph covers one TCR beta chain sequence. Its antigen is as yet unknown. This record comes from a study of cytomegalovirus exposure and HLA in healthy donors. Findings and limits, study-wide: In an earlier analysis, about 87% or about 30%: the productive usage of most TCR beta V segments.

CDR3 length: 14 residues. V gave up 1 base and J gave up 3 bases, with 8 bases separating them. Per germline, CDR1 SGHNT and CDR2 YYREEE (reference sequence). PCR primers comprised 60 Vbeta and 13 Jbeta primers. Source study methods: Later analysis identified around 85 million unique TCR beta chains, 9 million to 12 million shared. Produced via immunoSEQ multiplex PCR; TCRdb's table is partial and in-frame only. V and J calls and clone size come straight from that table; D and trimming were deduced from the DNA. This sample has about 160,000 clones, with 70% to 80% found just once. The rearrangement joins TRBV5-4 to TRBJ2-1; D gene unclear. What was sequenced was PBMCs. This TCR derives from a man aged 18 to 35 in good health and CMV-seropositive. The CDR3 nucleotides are TGTGCCAGCAGCTTGAACAGTCTCTACAATGAGCAGTTCTTC. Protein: CASSLNSLYNEQFF.